These T cell receptor beta chains were read from a single sample in a study of vaccination and CD4 T cells after COVID-19. Via MiXCR, TCRdb re-called the PCR reads, giving one row per CDR3 protein. The profile shows 20,000 to 25,000 distinct CDR3 sequences, about 46% of them singletons. No antigens are known for them. This specimen consisted of CD4+ T cells from blood, cultured in vitro, obtained about 7 months after SARS-CoV-2 vaccination. Every receptor here comes from a human donor who had recovered from COVID-19. CDR3s leave out the opening cysteine and the closing phenylalanine or tryptophan. The order of the fields is J gene, D gene, V gene, CDR3 protein. A D gene is named only where the DNA matches it firmly.

TRBJ1-1,NA,TRBV7-8,ASSLVTVMNTEAF
TRBJ2-5,NA,TRBV7-6,ASSRYRGTQETQY
TRBJ2-5,TRBD2,TRBV20-1,SAKRGRVRETQY
TRBJ2-6,NA,TRBV20-1,SARANTGSAGANVLT
NA,TRBD2,TRBV5-4,ASSARLAGGWETQY
TRBJ2-1,NA,TRBV7-3,ASSSTTVSEQF
TRBJ2-7,NA,TRBV20-1,SARDVLPSPYEQY
TRBJ2-7,TRBD1,TRBV20-1,SALGTGDYEQY
TRBJ1-5,TRBD1,TRBV30,AWSDTGGTPQH
TRBJ1-1,NA,TRBV19,ASSRLGLGNTEAF
TRBJ2-1,NA,TRBV6-1,ASTRELLYNEQF
TRBJ2-5,NA,TRBV7-6,ASGMGGNQY
TRBJ2-3,TRBD2,TRBV7-3,ASSFTSGGGTDTQY
TRBJ2-2,NA,TRBV20-1,SAKRAELSSGELF
TRBJ2-7,NA,TRBV2,ASSPYHEQY
TRBJ1-1,TRBD1,TRBV4-1,ASSPRTGVNTEAF
TRBJ2-7,NA,TRBV28,ASSPPGAREQY
TRBJ1-5,TRBD1,TRBV20-1,SASGQGRFDNQPQH
TRBJ2-4,TRBD1,TRBV20-1,SARGQGSIQY
TRBJ2-7,TRBD1,TRBV27,ASSLSRLGTGAPLPY
TRBJ2-1,TRBD1,TRBV20-1,SASGTGGYNEQF
TRBJ1-6,TRBD1,TRBV27,ASSLTGVSYNSPLH
TRBJ2-3,TRBD1,TRBV4-2,ASSQAIGTDTDTQY
TRBJ1-5,NA,TRBV2,ASSGGTRNQPQH
TRBJ1-1,NA,TRBV7-3,ASSLTSADTEAF
TRBJ2-7,NA,TRBV5-4,ATSTTQSSYEQY
TRBJ2-7,TRBD2,TRBV7-8,ASSLQYGTSGTYEQY
TRBJ2-5,TRBD2,TRBV4-3,ASSLGAIPSVGGGTQY
TRBJ2-7,NA,TRBV4-3,ASSQHPEESYEQY
TRBJ1-6,TRBD1,TRBV10-3,AISRGQQYNSPLH
TRBJ1-5,NA,TRBV6-1,ASSETDYSNQPQH
TRBJ2-7,NA,TRBV6-1,ASRTGGERGTYEQY
TRBJ2-7,NA,TRBV27,ASSFHLGGEREQY
TRBJ2-7,NA,TRBV7-2,ASSLGVRVKQY
TRBJ1-5,NA,TRBV5-4,ASSFGVGQPQH
TRBJ2-7,TRBD2,TRBV20-1,SARPGTSGSVYEQY
TRBJ2-5,NA,TRBV6-1,ASSEGRGAWETQY
TRBJ2-1,TRBD2,TRBV5-6,ASSPGWGGEQF
TRBJ1-1,NA,TRBV11-3,ASSREPGYTEAF
TRBJ2-4,NA,TRBV6-1,ASSDLRYDIQY
TRBJ2-5,NA,TRBV7-6,ASSLGDKGVFGETQY
TRBJ2-1,TRBD1,TRBV7-8,ASTDQGQGFYNEQF
TRBJ2-7,NA,TRBV2,ASSGHYEQY
TRBJ1-4,NA,TRBV20-1,SAYDGGVDEKLF
TRBJ2-1,NA,TRBV7-2,ASTLNALGRTEQF
TRBJ2-5,TRBD1,TRBV18,ASSPQGARETQY